This TCR beta chain was sequenced for a study of blood T cell repertoires in COVID-19. Study information: The cDNA or gDNA used as material had been derived from T cells, B-cell-depleted T cells, or PBMCs.

Trimming stripped 0 bases from V and 2 bases from J, with 10 bases between. From germline, CDR1 is MRHNA and CDR2 SNTAGT. The CDR3 covers 15 residues. The protocol was immunoSEQ multiplex PCR, while the TCRdb copy is restricted to in-frame clones and leaves out a portion. The sample records a few hundred thousand clones, roughly 90% being singletons. J is TRBJ1-1 and V is TRBV6-4; the D is unclear. Sequenced material: peripheral blood. The clonotype originates from a young woman with COVID-19, enrolled during active disease. The CDR3 reads CASSDSSFGNTEAFF. For the CDR3, the DNA is TGTGCCAGCAGTGACTCGAGTTTCGGTAACACTGAAGCTTTCTTT.